Below, 32 T cell receptor beta chains from the same sample are listed, as sequenced in a study of low-dose radiotherapy and immunotherapy resistance in tumors. With TRAV- and TRBV-specific primers, first-strand cDNA was made, covering the alpha and beta chains. TCRs were amplified for approximately 21 PCR cycles with a constant-region primer and V-primer adapter. Each CDR3 protein gets one entry after TCRdb re-called the reads with MiXCR. Found here are some 88,000 distinct CDR3 sequences, 9% to 9.5% of them singletons; the top ten hold 0.95% to 1.3%. This sample's time point: before trial treatment. The material sequenced was PBMCs, taken before treatment. All receptors derive from a male donor with prostate cancer.

This clonotype was detected many times. At one end, the junction sequence differs from germline, possibly due to a read error. CDR3 protein: CASSLMSLREGMYIEQFF. The CDR3 region has the DNA TGTGCCAGCAGCTTGATGTCTTTGCGGGAGGGCATGTACATTGAGCAGTTCTTC. The gene calls are TRBV7-9 and TRBJ2-1; 9 bases map to TRBD2. Germline V gene data show CDR1 as SEHNR and CDR2 as FQNEAQ (reference sequence). The CDR3 consists of 18 residues.

V is TRBV6-5 and J is TRBJ1-1; TRBD1 matches 8 bases. CDR3 size: 13 residues. The junction had 6 bases not matched to a gene; V was cut back by 6 bases and J by 6 bases. The germline gives CDR1 MNHEY, CDR2 SVGAGI. The CDR3 here is CASRTTGGPEAFF. In DNA, the CDR3 is TGTGCCAGCAGGACAACAGGGGGTCCTGAAGCTTTCTTT.

Details on this clonotype: A read error is possible here, since a much larger clone lies one base away. The chain carries TRBV12-3 or TRBV12-4 and TRBJ2-5, with 10 bases matching TRBD2. J gave up 11 bases and V 6 bases, and 15 bases lay outside the gene matches. The CDR3 is made up of 15 amino acids. CDR3 loop: CASSSNSGRPNEQYF. The CDR3 nucleotides are TGTGCCAGCAGCTCGAATAGCGGGAGGCCCAATGAGCAGTACTTC.

The rearrangement uses TRBV27 and TRBJ2-7, with a possible D match to TRBD2 (6 bases). CDR3 length: 14 amino acids. Deletions cut 4 bases from V and 5 bases from J, with 15 bases between. Looked up from germline, CDR1 is MNHEY and CDR2 is SMNVEV (reference sequence). The CDR3 region is CASSSGLSVHEQYF. CDR3 DNA: TGTGCCAGCAGTTCGGGACTCTCCGTCCACGAGCAGTACTTC.

This clonotype came up many times. The V call is TRBV12-3 or TRBV12-4, the J call TRBJ2-5; the D is unclear. Trimming left V 1 base short and J 5 bases short, with 8 bases between. The CDR3 length is 13 residues. CDR3 DNA sequence: TGTGCCAGCAGTTTAGACTACCGGGAGACCCAGTACTTC. Its translation: CASSLDYRETQYF.

In this sample, this clonotype turned up many times. The CDR3 DNA reads TGCGCCAGCAGCTCAACCGTACCGGGACTGAGCTCCTACGAGCAGTACTTC. Translated: CASSSTVPGLSSYEQYF. The chain links TRBV5-1 to TRBJ2-7, with D possibly TRBD2 on 6 matching bases. Germline CDR1 SGHRS, CDR2 YFSETQ. The CDR3 has 17 residues. V was trimmed by 3 bases and J by 0 bases, leaving 19 bases between them.

This clonotype was recorded many times. This chain uses TRBV28 with TRBJ2-1, with TRBD1 as a possible D gene (6 bases). The CDR3 extends over 12 amino acids. V dropped 2 bases and J dropped 15 bases, with 14 bases sitting between them. Germline CDR1 reads MDHEN; CDR2 reads SYDVKM. In DNA form, the CDR3 reads TGTGCCAGCAGTTTAACGACAGGCTATCCGTTCTTC. Protein: CASSLTTGYPFF.

This chain uses TRBV29-1 with TRBJ2-1; D perhaps matches TRBD1 (6 bases). V lost 7 bases and J lost 8, with 21 bases in between. Per germline, CDR1 SQVTM and CDR2 ANQGSEA. The CDR3 totals 14 residues. The CDR3 spells CSAGARAQGDEQFF. The DNA of the CDR3 is TGCAGCGCCGGGGCCAGGGCACAGGGCGATGAGCAGTTCTTC.

This clonotype was counted at least ten times. The chain carries TRBV7-2 and TRBJ2-7, with 10 bases matching TRBD2. Per the germline V gene, CDR1 is SGHTA and CDR2 is FQGNSA. V shed 5 bases and J 4 bases; nucleotides not matched to a gene: 5. The CDR3 has 14 amino acids. This CDR3 reads CASSSGRAYYEQYF. DNA for the CDR3: TGTGCCAGCAGCAGCGGGAGGGCGTATTACGAGCAGTACTTC. The complete variable domain, with remaining parts taken from reference TRBV7-2 and TRBJ2-7, reads GAGVSQSPSNKVTEKGKDVELRCDPISGHTALYWYRQSLGQGLEFLIYFQGNSAPDKSGLPSDRFSAERTGGSVSTLTIQRTQQEDSAVYLCASSSGRAYYEQYFGPGTRLTVT.

This clonotype occurred many times. The CDR3 is CATSVPGSYEQYF. The CDR3 DNA follows: TGTGCCACCAGTGTTCCTGGAAGCTACGAGCAGTACTTC. The genes are TRBV24-1 and TRBJ2-7; no reliable D call. V shed 5 bases and J shed 3 bases, with 10 bases lying between them. This CDR3 has 13 amino acids. The germline CDR1 and CDR2 sequences are KGHDR and SFDVKD.

In its sample, this clonotype was seen many times. The V and J genes are TRBV7-2 and TRBJ2-5, with D perhaps TRBD1 (5 bases). Germline values: CDR1 SGHTA, CDR2 FQGNSA. CDR3 length: 13 amino acids. Trimming removed 5 bases from V and 4 bases from J, with 11 bases in between. The CDR3 DNA is TGTGCCAGCAGCCGACAGAGAACAGAGACCCAGTACTTC. Its translation is CASSRQRTETQYF.

There are many counts of this clonotype. The CDR3 loop is CASSRSEYEQYF. CDR3 nucleotide sequence: TGTGCCAGCAGTCGCAGCGAGTACGAGCAGTACTTC. The chain has TRBV12-3 or TRBV12-4 and TRBJ2-7; D gene uncertain. The CDR3 has 12 amino acids. Trimming cost V 5 bases and J 4 bases, with 9 bases left between them.

This clonotype was seen many times. DNA of the CDR3: TGTGCCAGCAGCTCTAGCGGGAGTGCGTACGAGCAGTACTTC. Encoded protein: CASSSSGSAYEQYF. The rearrangement links TRBV7-2 to TRBJ2-7; the match to TRBD2 covers 10 bases. J lost 4 bases, V lost 4 bases, and 4 bases had no gene match. This CDR3 is built from 14 residues. Germline values: CDR1 SGHTA, CDR2 FQGNSA.

This clonotype was seen ten or more times. It is unclear where the CDR3 begins or ends on the DNA, so no DNA is shown, and the CDR3 is as TCRdb lists it. This CDR3 reads CSASVAGGSF. V usage is TRBV20-1 and J usage is TRBJ2-1; the D call TRBD2 from the table was never checked on the DNA. Germline V gene sequence: CDR1 DFQATT, CDR2 SNEGSKA (reference sequence). A total of 10 residues make up the CDR3, ends included.

The chain joins TRBV28 to TRBJ2-5, with 8 bases identical to TRBD1. There are 14 residues in the CDR3. The germline V gene encodes CDR1 MDHEN and CDR2 SYDVKM. Trimming removed 2 bases from V and 4 bases from J; junction bases left unmatched: 3. CDR3 in amino acids: CASSLPDRVETQYF. CDR3 nucleotides: TGTGCCAGCAGTTTACCGGACAGGGTAGAGACCCAGTACTTC. The full variable domain, in which reference TRBV28 and TRBJ2-5 provide the parts outside the CDR3, is DVKVTQSSRYLVKRTGEKVFLECVQDMDHENMFWYRQDPGLGLRLIYFSYDVKMKEKGDIPEGYSVSREKKERFSLILESASTNQTSMYLCASSLPDRVETQYFGPGTRLLVL.

Ten or more counts support this clonotype. The V gene is TRBV28, the J gene TRBJ1-5; D not resolved. V lost 5 bases to trimming and J lost 6 bases, with 17 bases between them. The CDR3 spans 15 residues. Germline V lookup: CDR1 MDHEN, CDR2 SYDVKM. Here the CDR3 DNA reads TGTGCCAGCAGTGTAACCTCAACGTTCCCTCAGCCCCAGCATTTT. Amino acids: CASSVTSTFPQPQHF.

This clonotype showed up many times. The chain uses TRBV20-1 and TRBJ2-5; D possibly corresponds to TRBD2 (5 bases). The CDR3 contains 12 residues. Germline CDR1 and CDR2: DFQATT and SNEGSKA (reference sequence). V shed 1 base and J shed 5 bases, with 8 bases lying between them. CDR3 residues: CSARGRGETQYF. Here the CDR3 DNA reads TGCAGTGCTAGAGGAAGAGGGGAGACCCAGTACTTC.

This clonotype was picked up many times. The rearrangement uses TRBV4-3 and TRBJ1-4, with D unresolved. Germline V gene sequence: CDR1 LGHNA, CDR2 YSLEER. V lost 0 bases and J lost 8, with 7 bases in between. The CDR3 is 13 residues long. The DNA for the CDR3 is TGCGCCAGCAGCCAAGAACGAGGCGAAAAACTGTTTTTT. Translation gives CASSQERGEKLFF.

This clonotype was counted many times. This sequence joins TRBV12-3 or TRBV12-4 and TRBJ2-2; D might be TRBD2 (6 bases). The CDR3 runs to 16 residues. The V end was cut by 6 bases, the J end by 1 base, with 15 bases between. CDR3 DNA sequence: TGTGCCAGCAGAGAGAGCCTAGCGTTGAACACCGGGGAGCTGTTTTTT. Its protein is CASRESLALNTGELFF.

Ten or more counts support this clonotype. The rearrangement links TRBV7-2 to TRBJ2-3; D not certain. This CDR3 is built from 13 residues. Germline V CDR1 and CDR2: SGHTA, FQGNSA. Trimming shortened V by 2 bases and J by 7 bases, and 10 bases separated the two germline ends. The CDR3 nucleotides are TGTGCCAGCAGCTTAAATAATAGGAATACGCAGTATTTT. This gives the protein CASSLNNRNTQYF.

This clonotype is labeled as medium-sized. V gene TRBV7-2 combines with J gene TRBJ2-3; D not certain. The length of the CDR3 is 13 residues. Germline V lookup: CDR1 SGHTA, CDR2 FQGNSA. Between the trimmed V and J ends, which lost 2 bases and 4 bases, there was a span of 7 bases. The CDR3 bases are TGTGCCAGCAGCTTACGACAATCAGATACGCAGTATTTT. Protein: CASSLRQSDTQYF.

This clonotype was picked up many times. V and J are TRBV5-1 and TRBJ1-4, with D hard to call. The CDR3 extends over 15 amino acids. Between the trimmed V and J ends, which lost 4 bases and 7 bases, there was a span of 17 bases. CDR1 and CDR2 (germline): SGHRS, YFSETQ. The CDR3 reads CASSTSGVSGEKLFF. CDR3 in DNA: TGCGCCAGCAGCACTTCAGGCGTCAGCGGTGAAAAACTGTTTTTT.

This clonotype appeared many times. V usage is TRBV12-3 or TRBV12-4 and J usage is TRBJ1-2, with D possibly matching TRBD1 (5 bases). The CDR3 extends over 14 amino acids. Trimming pared 3 bases from V and 2 bases from J, leaving 10 bases between. The DNA of the CDR3 is TGTGCCAGCAGTTTGGCAGGGACGAACTATGGCTACACCTTC. Amino acid sequence: CASSLAGTNYGYTF.

This clonotype was seen at least ten times. This rearrangement joins TRBV28 to TRBJ1-2, with 7 bases identical to TRBD1. Germline trimming cut 5 bases from V and 6 bases from J; bases unmatched to any gene: 3. Germline V gene sequence: CDR1 MDHEN, CDR2 SYDVKM. The CDR3 is made up of 12 amino acids. The CDR3 coding sequence is TGTGCCAGCAGTAGACAGGGTAATGGCTACACCTTC. It is translated as CASSRQGNGYTF.

The table lists this clonotype with many counts. The CDR3 is CASSQDGTGLGYTEAFF. The CDR3 region has the DNA TGTGCCAGCAGCCAAGACGGGACAGGGCTAGGGTACACTGAAGCTTTCTTT. The chain uses TRBV3-1 and TRBJ1-1; 9 nucleotides align to TRBD1. This CDR3 spans 17 amino acids. Germline V gene data show CDR1 as LGHDT and CDR2 as YNNKEL (reference sequence). Trimming cost V 0 bases and J 3 bases; bases outside gene matches: 8.

This clonotype was counted ten times or more. This chain connects TRBV14 to TRBJ2-1, with 9 bases identical to TRBD2. This CDR3 spans 18 amino acids. V lost 0 bases and J lost 0; bases outside the gene matches: 6. The germline gives CDR1 SGHDN, CDR2 FVKESK. CDR3 DNA sequence: TGTGCCAGCAGCCAAGAGAGTAGCGGGAGTAGCTCCTACAATGAGCAGTTCTTC. It is translated as CASSQESSGSSSYNEQFF.

This clonotype was recorded many times. The chain combines TRBV4-2 with TRBJ2-7; D remains ambiguous. The germline CDR1 and CDR2 sequences are LGHNA and YNFKEQ. This CDR3 contains 17 residues. The ends were cut back, 1 base at V and 0 bases at J, with 16 bases in the middle. The CDR3 nucleotides read TGTGCCAGCAGCCAAGGCCACGACCTTGCGGCCTCCTACGAGCAGTACTTC. Translated: CASSQGHDLAASYEQYF.

The table lists this clonotype with many counts. This chain connects TRBV28 to TRBJ1-1; 7 positions match TRBD1. Germline V gives CDR1 MDHEN, CDR2 SYDVKM. The CDR3 is made up of 15 amino acids. The V gene end was trimmed by 5 bases and the J gene end by 1 base; junction bases not matched to a gene: 7. The CDR3 loop reads CASSPRTGKNTEAFF. CDR3 bases: TGTGCCAGCAGTCCCAGGACAGGAAAGAACACTGAAGCTTTCTTT.

The table lists this clonotype with many counts. V usage is TRBV6-2 or TRBV6-3 and J usage is TRBJ2-7; possibly TRBD1 or TRBD2 for D (5 bases each). V lost 6 bases and J 4 bases, leaving 10 bases between the germline ends. The V gene's germline CDR1 is MNHEY and CDR2 SVGEGT. The CDR3 sequence is 12 residues long. CDR3 sequence reads: CASRTGRYEQYF. Written as DNA, the CDR3 is TGTGCCAGCAGGACGGGACGTTACGAGCAGTACTTC.

This clonotype was detected ten times or more. The V and J genes are TRBV6-2 or TRBV6-3 and TRBJ1-2; a possible D gene is TRBD1 (6 bases). CDR1 and CDR2 (germline): MNHEY, SVGEGT. The germline V and J ends were trimmed by 4 bases and 6 bases, with 15 bases remaining between them. CDR3 length: 14 amino acids. In DNA form, the CDR3 reads TGTGCCAGCAGTTCAAACACAGGGAAGGATGGCTACACCTTC. Translating gives CASSSNTGKDGYTF.

This clonotype has at least ten counts. The J gene is TRBJ2-7, the V gene TRBV21-1; TRBD1, the table's D call, was not compared with the DNA. TRBV21-1 has pseudogene status. The CDR3 spans 13 residues. The CDR3 bases are TGTGCCAGCACCGATGACAGGGTCTACGAGCAGTACTTC. It codes for CASTDDRVYEQYF.

A single count supports this clonotype. With only one base between it and a far larger clone, this is likely a read error. The genes are TRBV28 and TRBJ2-5, with D possibly matching TRBD2 (6 bases). The CDR3 is 15 residues long. The ends were cut back, 5 bases at V and 11 bases at J, with 24 bases in the middle. Germline V gives CDR1 MDHEN, CDR2 SYDVKM. The CDR3 loop is CASSPGLGRNNEQYF. CDR3 nucleotide sequence: TGTGCCAGCAGTCCGGGACTGGGGCGTAACAATGAGCAGTACTTC.